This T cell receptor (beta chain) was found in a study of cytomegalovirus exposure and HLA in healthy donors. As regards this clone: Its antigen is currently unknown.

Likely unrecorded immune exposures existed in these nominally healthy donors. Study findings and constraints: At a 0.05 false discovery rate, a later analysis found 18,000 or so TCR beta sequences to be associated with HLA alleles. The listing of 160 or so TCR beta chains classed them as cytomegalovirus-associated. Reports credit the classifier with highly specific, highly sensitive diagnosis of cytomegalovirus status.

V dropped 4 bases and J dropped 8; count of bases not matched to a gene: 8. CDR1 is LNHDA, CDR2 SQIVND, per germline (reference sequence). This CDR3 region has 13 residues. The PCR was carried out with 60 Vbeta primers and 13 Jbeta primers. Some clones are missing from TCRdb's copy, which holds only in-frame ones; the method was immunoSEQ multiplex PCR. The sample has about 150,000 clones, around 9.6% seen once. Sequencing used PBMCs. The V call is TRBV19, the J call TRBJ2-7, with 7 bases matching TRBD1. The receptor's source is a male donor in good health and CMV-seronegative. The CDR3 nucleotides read TGTGCCAGTAGTACCACGGACAGGAGAAAGCAGTACTTC. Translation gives CASSTTDRRKQYF.